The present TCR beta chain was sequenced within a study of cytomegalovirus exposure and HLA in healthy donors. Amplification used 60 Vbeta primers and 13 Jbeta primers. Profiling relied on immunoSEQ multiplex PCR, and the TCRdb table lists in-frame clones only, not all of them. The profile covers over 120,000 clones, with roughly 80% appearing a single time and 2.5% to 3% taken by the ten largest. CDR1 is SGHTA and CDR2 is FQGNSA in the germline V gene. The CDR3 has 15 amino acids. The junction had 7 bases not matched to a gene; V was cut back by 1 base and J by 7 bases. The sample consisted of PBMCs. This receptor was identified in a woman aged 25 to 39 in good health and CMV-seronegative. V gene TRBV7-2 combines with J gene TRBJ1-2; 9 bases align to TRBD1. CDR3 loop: CASSLGPRTGAGYTF. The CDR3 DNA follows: TGTGCCAGCAGCTTAGGACCGAGGACAGGGGCTGGCTACACCTTC.